Listed here are 8 T cell receptor beta chains from one sample, sequenced in a study of cytomegalovirus exposure and HLA in healthy donors. PCR involved 60 Vbeta and 13 Jbeta primers. Assay used: immunoSEQ multiplex PCR; TCRdb lists only in-frame clones, some missing. The table has over 100,000 clones, over 80% seen once. The specimen was PBMCs. The receptors stem from a man in his thirties or forties in good health and CMV-seronegative.

The gene calls are TRBV9 and TRBJ2-7; 8 bases line up with TRBD2. Germline assignment: CDR1 SGDLS and CDR2 YYNGEE. This CDR3 is built from 14 residues. J was trimmed by 6 bases and V by 4 bases; bases with no gene match: 9. The CDR3 sequence is CASSPFGGAGEQYF. CDR3 bases: TGTGCCAGCAGCCCTTTCGGGGGGGCTGGCGAGCAGTACTTC.

The chain combines TRBV27 with TRBJ2-7, with TRBD2 matching 13 bases. CDR3 length: 16 residues. Germline loops: CDR1 MNHEY, CDR2 SMNVEV (reference sequence). Trimming removed 5 bases from V and 3 bases from J; junction bases left unmatched: 7. CDR3 bases: TGTGCCAGCAGTGCGACTAGCGGGGGGCGAGGCTACGAGCAGTACTTC. Protein: CASSATSGGRGYEQYF.

This clone showed up just a few times. The chain uses TRBV10-3 and TRBJ2-2, with 14 bases fitting TRBD2. The CDR3 contains 18 residues. Germline CDR1 reads ENHRY; CDR2 reads SYGVKD. Germline trimming cut 10 bases from V and 1 base from J; bases unmatched to any gene: 11. The CDR3 sequence: CATIGLAGGQENTGELFF. The DNA of the CDR3 is TGTGCCACCATTGGACTAGCGGGGGGCCAGGAGAACACCGGGGAGCTGTTTTTT.

This rearrangement joins TRBV5-1 to TRBJ1-6; 8 bases fit TRBD1. V shed 6 bases and J 8 bases; nucleotides not matched to a gene: 19. CDR3 length: 18 residues. Germline V gene lookup returns CDR1 SGHRS and CDR2 YFSETQ. CDR3 bases: TGCGCCAGCACCCCAGGGTTGGTCCTGACAGGGGAAGATTCACCCCTCCACTTT. Its translation: CASTPGLVLTGEDSPLHF.

This clone has a handful of counts. The J gene is TRBJ2-1, the V gene TRBV4-2; the match to TRBD2 covers 11 bases. The CDR3 covers 18 residues. Germline values: CDR1 LGHNA, CDR2 YNFKEQ. The trim removed 1 base at V and 0 bases at J, leaving 5 bases unmatched. The CDR3 region is CASSQVELAGGSYNEQFF. The CDR3 coding sequence is TGTGCCAGCAGCCAAGTGGAGCTAGCGGGGGGCTCCTACAATGAGCAGTTCTTC.

The chain links TRBV29-1 to TRBJ1-5; TRBD1 matches at 9 bases. The ends lost 4 bases at V and 5 bases at J; junction bases unmatched: 3. CDR3 length: 13 amino acids. The germline gives CDR1 SQVTM, CDR2 ANQGSEA. This CDR3 reads CSVGGDRDQPQHF. CDR3 nucleotide sequence: TGCAGCGTTGGTGGGGACAGGGATCAGCCCCAGCATTTT.

As concerns this clone: Germline and junction disagree at one end, which may indicate a read error. The V gene is TRBV30, the J gene TRBJ2-4, with D perhaps TRBD1 (6 bases). Germline CDR1 and CDR2: GTSNPN and SVGIG (reference sequence). This CDR3 spans 13 amino acids. The CDR3 sequence: CAWSVVRGNSQYF. The CDR3 nucleotides are TGTGCCTGGAGTGTGGTTAGGGGGAACAGTCAGTACTTC.

This clone was observed a few times. CDR3 residues: CASSPTSGDNEQFF. CDR3 DNA: TGTGCCAGCAGCCCCACTAGCGGGGACAATGAGCAGTTCTTC. The chain has TRBV11-3 and TRBJ2-1, with TRBD2 matching over 10 bases. The CDR3 totals 14 residues. Germline values: CDR1 SGHNT, CDR2 YENEEA. Trimming took 5 bases from V and 5 from J; bases not matched to a gene: 3.